These T cell receptor beta chains were read from a single sample in a study of post-analysis software for immune sequencing data. TCRdb fed the PCR reads into MiXCR, producing one record per CDR3 protein. The repertoire has 550,000 to 700,000 distinct CDR3 sequences, roughly 45% of them found once; the top ten carry roughly 1.7%. The sample consisted of blood. These receptors all come from a girl aged 10-17 years with multiple sclerosis. The CDR3 runs from the conserved cysteine through the conserved F or W. Each record gives: V gene, D gene, J gene, clone size, CDR3 DNA, CDR3 protein. A D gene is named only where the DNA matches it firmly. Clone size is shown for a subset of rows, as once, few, many or a class of expanded clone.

>TRBV20-1|-|TRBJ1-2|-
TGCAGTGCTCTTGGGGCCCCCGGACGCGGGGATTATGGCTACACCTTC
CSALGAPGRGDYGYTF
>TRBV10-3|-|TRBJ1-1|-
TGTGCCATCAGCCCGGGACTTGTGGGCACTGAAGCTTTCTTT
CAISPGLVGTEAFF
>TRBV7-9|-|TRBJ2-7|few
TGTGCCAGCAGCCCCCAGGGGATATACGAGCAGTACTTC
CASSPQGIYEQYF
>TRBV6-5|TRBD1|TRBJ1-2|few
TGTGCCAGCAGTCCACGACAGGGACCCTATGTCGGCTACACCTTC
CASSPRQGPYVGYTF
>TRBV12-3/TRBV12-4|-|TRBJ2-7|-
TGTGCCAGCAATAGAAGGGGCTCCTACGAGCAGTACTTC
CASNRRGSYEQYF
>TRBV10-1|-|TRBJ2-3|-
TGCGCCAGCAGTGAAGCCGGTGATACGCAGTATTTT
CASSEAGDTQYF
>TRBV9|-|TRBJ2-1|-
TGTGCCAGCAGCGCGACAGGTGAGGAGTACAATGAGCAGTTCTTC
CASSATGEEYNEQFF
>TRBV4-1|TRBD1|TRBJ1-2|-
TGCGCCAGCAGCCAAGCAGGACAGGGAGACTACTACACCTTC
CASSQAGQGDYYTF
>TRBV27|TRBD1|TRBJ2-7|few
TGTGCCAGCAGTCCCTGGGACAGGGAGGCCTTCTACGAGCAGTACTTC
CASSPWDREAFYEQYF
>TRBV12-3/TRBV12-4|-|TRBJ1-4|-
TGTGCCAGCACGAGGGGGGACGAAAAACTGTTTTTT
CASTRGDEKLFF
>TRBV20-1|-|TRBJ1-1|few
TGCAGTGCTAGAGATCCGGGGCGGGGGGGTAGTACTGAAGCTTTCTTT
CSARDPGRGGSTEAFF
>TRBV20-1|TRBD1|TRBJ2-3|-
TGCAGTGCTAGCCCGACAGGGGGAAGTGTAGATATGCAGTATTTT
CSASPTGGSVDMQYF
>TRBV6-6|-|TRBJ1-6|-
TGTGCCAGCAGTTATCGGGACGTCGGGGAGTCCCTCCACTTT
CASSYRDVGESLHF
>TRBV12-3/TRBV12-4|TRBD1|TRBJ2-7|few
TGTGCCAGCAGTCTGGGGACAGGGGAGATTGGGCAGTACTTC
CASSLGTGEIGQYF
>TRBV12-3/TRBV12-4|TRBD1|TRBJ2-7|-
TGTGCCAGCAGCCTCCGGGACAGAAACGAGCAGTACTTC
CASSLRDRNEQYF
>TRBV12-3/TRBV12-4|TRBD1|TRBJ1-5|-
TGTGCCAGCAGTTCCGCAGGGGGTCCAGAGCATTTT
CASSSAGGPEHF
>TRBV11-3|-|TRBJ2-3|-
TGTGCCAGCAGCCTCACCAGCGGCCGGAGACCGTATTTT
CASSLTSGRRPYF
>TRBV7-3|-|TRBJ2-1|few
TGTGCCAGCAGCTTAACGGTCTACAATGAGCAGTTCTTC
CASSLTVYNEQFF
>TRBV12-3/TRBV12-4|-|TRBJ2-1|-
TGTGCCAGCAGACCGACCGAGACGGGCTTTACGAATGAGCAGTTCTTC
CASRPTETGFTNEQFF
>TRBV5-1|-|TRBJ2-5|once
TGCGCCAGCAGCGGAGGACAGCCTCCTTGGACCCAGTACTTC
CASSGGQPPWTQYF
>TRBV12-3/TRBV12-4|TRBD2|TRBJ2-5|few
TGTGCCAGCAGCCTGGGGGCTAGCGGGGGCCCGGAATATGGGGAGACCCAGTACTTC
CASSLGASGGPEYGETQYF
>TRBV19|-|TRBJ2-7|-
TGTGCCAGTAGTATAGCGCACAGGAGCTCCTACGAGCAGTACTTC
CASSIAHRSSYEQYF
>TRBV12-3/TRBV12-4|-|TRBJ1-5|-
TGTGCCAGCAGTCCGAGAGGGGATAGTCAGCCCCAGCATTTT
CASSPRGDSQPQHF
>TRBV6-1|-|TRBJ2-7|few
TGTGCCAGCAGTCCCCAAAGGGCAGCCTACGAGCAGTACTTC
CASSPQRAAYEQYF
>TRBV20-1|-|TRBJ1-1|few
TGCAGTGCTAGAGATCTTGGAGCGGGCCCTGAAGCTTTCTTT
CSARDLGAGPEAFF
>TRBV5-1|TRBD1|TRBJ2-7|-
TGCGCCAGCAGCTTGTTTTCAGGGGGTCGGTACGAGCAGTACTTC
CASSLFSGGRYEQYF
>TRBV7-2|TRBD1|TRBJ2-7|few
TGTGCCAGCAGCAAGACAGGGACCTACGAGCAGTACTTC
CASSKTGTYEQYF
>TRBV12-3/TRBV12-4|-|TRBJ2-7|-
TGTGCCAGCAGTCGACAGGATGTCTCCTACGAGCAGTACTTC
CASSRQDVSYEQYF
>TRBV6-6|TRBD2|TRBJ2-1|-
TGTGCCAGCAGAGAGGAGGGGACTAGCAGTAATGAGCAGTTCTTC
CASREEGTSSNEQFF
>TRBV3-1|-|TRBJ2-7|-
TGTGCCAGCAGCCCCACAGCGTCGCTAAGCTACGAGCAGTACTTT
CASSPTASLSYEQYF
>TRBV4-2|TRBD2|TRBJ2-1|many
TGTGCCAGCAGCCCCGCGCTACTAGCGGGAGATGGTGAGCAGTTCTTC
CASSPALLAGDGEQFF
>TRBV7-6|-|TRBJ2-5|-
TGTGCCAGCAGCTTGGTGTCAGAGACCCAGTACTTC
CASSLVSETQYF
>TRBV29-1|-|TRBJ2-5|-
TGCAGCGGTGGAGGGGTCGCCTTAGGAGAGACCCAGTACTTC
CSGGGVALGETQYF
>TRBV7-2|-|TRBJ2-7|few
TGTGCCAGCAGCTTAGTACAGGGTAACTACGAGCAGTACTTC
CASSLVQGNYEQYF
>TRBV4-1|-|TRBJ1-5|-
TGCGCCAGCAGCCTCGGGCAGGGATACCAGCCCCAGCATTTT
CASSLGQGYQPQHF
>TRBV5-1|-|TRBJ1-2|-
TGCGCCAGCAGCTTCACCGGGGCAGCTAACTATGGCTACACCTTC
CASSFTGAANYGYTF
>TRBV6-6|TRBD2|TRBJ2-1|few
TGTGCCAGCAGTTGGACTAGCGGCTGGGGGGATGAGCAGTTCTTC
CASSWTSGWGDEQFF
>TRBV3-1|-|TRBJ2-2|-
TGTGCCAGCAGCCACCTCTACCTCGCTTCAAAGACGAACACCGGGGAGCTGTTTTTT
CASSHLYLASKTNTGELFF
>TRBV5-1|TRBD2|TRBJ2-5|few
TGCGCCAGCAGCTCTAGCGGGTTCCCCCAAGAGACCCAGTACTTC
CASSSSGFPQETQYF
>TRBV24-1|TRBD2|TRBJ2-1|few
TGTGCCACCAGTGATCCGTCCCCGGGACTAGCGGGACGCAATGAGCAGTTCTTC
CATSDPSPGLAGRNEQFF
>TRBV20-1|TRBD2|TRBJ2-4|few
TGCAGTGCTAGAGTGGATAGCGGGGCGGGGGAGCAGTACTTC
CSARVDSGAGEQYF
>TRBV7-9|TRBD1|TRBJ1-2|-
TGTGCCAGCAGCAGAGACAGGGACGAGGGCTACACCTTC
CASSRDRDEGYTF
>TRBV20-1|-|TRBJ2-7|few
TGCAGTGTAGGTGGGGCAGGGGCCCAGGAGCAGTACTTC
CSVGGAGAQEQYF
>TRBV5-1|TRBD1|TRBJ1-1|-
TGCGCCAGCAGCCGTTGGGACAGAACTCAAGGCCTCACGAACACTGAAGCTTTCTTT
CASSRWDRTQGLTNTEAFF
>TRBV29-1|-|TRBJ2-5|-
TGCAACGTAGTAGCCAGCTGGGAGACCCAGTACTTC
CNVVASWETQYF
>TRBV6-6|TRBD1|TRBJ2-3|-
TGTGCCATCCAGGGACAGAGGGCAGATACGCAGTATTTT
CAIQGQRADTQYF